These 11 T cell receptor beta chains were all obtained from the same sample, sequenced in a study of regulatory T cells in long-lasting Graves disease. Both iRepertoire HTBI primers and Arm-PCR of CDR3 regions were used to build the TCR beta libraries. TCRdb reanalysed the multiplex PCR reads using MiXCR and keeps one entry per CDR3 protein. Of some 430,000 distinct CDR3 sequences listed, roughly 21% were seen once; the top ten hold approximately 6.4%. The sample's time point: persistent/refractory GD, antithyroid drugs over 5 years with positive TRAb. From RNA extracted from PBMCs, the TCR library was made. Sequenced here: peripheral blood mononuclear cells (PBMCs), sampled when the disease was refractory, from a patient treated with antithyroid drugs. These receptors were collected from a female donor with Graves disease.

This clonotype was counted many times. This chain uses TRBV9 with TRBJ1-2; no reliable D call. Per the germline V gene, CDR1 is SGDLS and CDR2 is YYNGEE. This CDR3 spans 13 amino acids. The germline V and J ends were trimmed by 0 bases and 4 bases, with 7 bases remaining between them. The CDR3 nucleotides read TGTGCCAGCAGCGTAGATACGACCTATGGCTACACCTTC. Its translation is CASSVDTTYGYTF. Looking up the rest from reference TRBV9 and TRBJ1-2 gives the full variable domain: DSGVTQTPKHLITATGQRVTLRCSPRSGDLSVYWYQQSLDQGLQFLIQYYNGEERAKGNILERFSAQQFPDLHSELNLSSLELGDSALYFCASSVDTTYGYTFGSGTRLTVV.

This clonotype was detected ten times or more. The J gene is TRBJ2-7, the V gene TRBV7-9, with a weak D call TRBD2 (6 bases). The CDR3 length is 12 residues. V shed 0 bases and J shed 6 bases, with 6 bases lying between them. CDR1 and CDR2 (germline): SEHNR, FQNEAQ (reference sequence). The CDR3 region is CASSLAGGEQYF. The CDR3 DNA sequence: TGTGCCAGCAGCTTAGCCGGGGGCGAGCAGTACTTC.

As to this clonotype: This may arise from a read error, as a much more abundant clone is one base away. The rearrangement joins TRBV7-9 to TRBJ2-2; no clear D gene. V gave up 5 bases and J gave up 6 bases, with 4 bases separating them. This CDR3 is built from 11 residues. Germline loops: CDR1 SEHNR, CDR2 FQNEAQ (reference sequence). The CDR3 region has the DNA TGTGCCAGCAGCGTCCCCGGGGAGCTGTTTTTT. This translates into CASSVPGELFF.

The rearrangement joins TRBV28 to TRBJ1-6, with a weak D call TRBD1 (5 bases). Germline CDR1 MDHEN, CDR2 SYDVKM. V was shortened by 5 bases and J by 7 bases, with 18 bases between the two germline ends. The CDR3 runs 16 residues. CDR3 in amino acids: CASSATWARGNSPLHF. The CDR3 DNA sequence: TGTGCCAGCAGTGCGACGTGGGCGAGGGGCAATTCACCCCTCCACTTT. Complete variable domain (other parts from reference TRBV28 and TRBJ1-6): DVKVTQSSRYLVKRTGEKVFLECVQDMDHENMFWYRQDPGLGLRLIYFSYDVKMKEKGDIPEGYSVSREKKERFSLILESASTNQTSMYLCASSATWARGNSPLHFGNGTRLTVT.

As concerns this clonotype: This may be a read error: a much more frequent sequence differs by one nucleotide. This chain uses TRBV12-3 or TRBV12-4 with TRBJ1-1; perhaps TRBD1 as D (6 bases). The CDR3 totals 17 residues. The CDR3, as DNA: TGTGCCAGCAGTCCAGAAAAGGGGGGGCAAATGAACGCTGAAGCTTTCTTT. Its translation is CASSPEKGGQMNAEAFF.

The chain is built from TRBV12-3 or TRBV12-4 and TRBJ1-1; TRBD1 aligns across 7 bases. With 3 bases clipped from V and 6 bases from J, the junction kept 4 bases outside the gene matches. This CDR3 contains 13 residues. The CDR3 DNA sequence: TGTGCCAGCAGTTTGGCCCAGGGGGCTGAAGCTTTCTTT. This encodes CASSLAQGAEAFF.

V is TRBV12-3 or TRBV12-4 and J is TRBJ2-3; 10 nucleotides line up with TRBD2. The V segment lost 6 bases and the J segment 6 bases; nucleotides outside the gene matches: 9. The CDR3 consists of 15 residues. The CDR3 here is CASSRLAGGRDTQYF. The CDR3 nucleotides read TGTGCCAGCAGCAGACTAGCGGGTGGGCGGGATACGCAGTATTTT.

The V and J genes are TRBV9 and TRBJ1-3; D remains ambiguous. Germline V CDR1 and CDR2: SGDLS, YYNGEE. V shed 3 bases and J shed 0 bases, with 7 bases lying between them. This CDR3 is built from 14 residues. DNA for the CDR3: TGTGCCAGCAGCGAACAGTTCTCTGGAAACACCATATATTTT. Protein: CASSEQFSGNTIYF. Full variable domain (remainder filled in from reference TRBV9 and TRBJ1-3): DSGVTQTPKHLITATGQRVTLRCSPRSGDLSVYWYQQSLDQGLQFLIQYYNGEERAKGNILERFSAQQFPDLHSELNLSSLELGDSALYFCASSEQFSGNTIYFGEGSWLTVV.

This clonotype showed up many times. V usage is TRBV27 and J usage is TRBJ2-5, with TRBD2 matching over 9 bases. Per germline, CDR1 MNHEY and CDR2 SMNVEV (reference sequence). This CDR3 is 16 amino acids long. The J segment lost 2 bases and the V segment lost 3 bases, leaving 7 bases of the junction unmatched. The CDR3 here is CASSFLAGSFQETQYF. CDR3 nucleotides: TGTGCCAGCAGTTTCCTAGCGGGATCCTTTCAAGAGACCCAGTACTTC.

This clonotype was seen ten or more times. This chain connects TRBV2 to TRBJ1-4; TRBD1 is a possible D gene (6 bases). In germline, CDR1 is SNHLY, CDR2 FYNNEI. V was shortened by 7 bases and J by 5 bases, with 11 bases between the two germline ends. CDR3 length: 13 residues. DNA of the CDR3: TGTGCCAGCAACAAACAGGGAAATGAAAAACTGTTTTTT. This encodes CASNKQGNEKLFF.

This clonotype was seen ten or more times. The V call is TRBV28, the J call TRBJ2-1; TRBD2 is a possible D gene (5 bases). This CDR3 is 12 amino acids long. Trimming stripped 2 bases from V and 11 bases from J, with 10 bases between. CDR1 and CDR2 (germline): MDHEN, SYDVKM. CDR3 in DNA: TGTGCCAGCAGTTTAGAGAGGGAAAAGCAGTTCTTC. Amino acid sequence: CASSLEREKQFF.